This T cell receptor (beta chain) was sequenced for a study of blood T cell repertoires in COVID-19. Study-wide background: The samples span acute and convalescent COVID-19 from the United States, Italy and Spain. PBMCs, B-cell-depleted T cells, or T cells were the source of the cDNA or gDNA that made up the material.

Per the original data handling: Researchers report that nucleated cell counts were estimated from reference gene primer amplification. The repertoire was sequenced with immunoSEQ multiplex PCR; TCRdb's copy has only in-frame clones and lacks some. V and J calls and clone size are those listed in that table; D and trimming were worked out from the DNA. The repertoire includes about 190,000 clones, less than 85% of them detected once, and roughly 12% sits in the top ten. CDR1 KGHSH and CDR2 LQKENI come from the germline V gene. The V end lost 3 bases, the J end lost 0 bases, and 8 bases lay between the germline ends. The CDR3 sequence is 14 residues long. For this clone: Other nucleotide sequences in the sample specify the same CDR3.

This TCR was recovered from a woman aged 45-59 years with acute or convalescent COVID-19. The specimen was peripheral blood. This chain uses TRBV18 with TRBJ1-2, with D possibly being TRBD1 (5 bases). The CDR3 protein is CASSPDRANYGYTF. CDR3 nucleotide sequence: TGTGCCAGCTCACCCGACAGAGCTAACTATGGCTACACCTTC.